Shown below are 24 T cell receptor beta chains from a single sample sequenced in a study of blood T cell repertoires in COVID-19. The repertoire was sequenced with immunoSEQ multiplex PCR; TCRdb's copy has only in-frame clones and lacks some. The sample contains about 440,000 clones, more than 85% of which appear only once. The specimen sequenced was peripheral blood. These receptors came from a woman between 25 and 40 years old with acute or convalescent COVID-19.

The V call is TRBV9, the J call TRBJ2-7; 9 bases fit TRBD1. V dropped 0 bases and J dropped 6; count of bases not matched to a gene: 10. This CDR3 has 16 residues. The germline gives CDR1 SGDLS, CDR2 YYNGEE. The CDR3 spells CASSVGPRTGVREQYF. The CDR3 DNA reads TGTGCCAGCAGCGTAGGGCCCCGGACAGGGGTCCGCGAGCAGTACTTC. The full variable domain, in which reference TRBV9 and TRBJ2-7 provide the parts outside the CDR3, is DSGVTQTPKHLITATGQRVTLRCSPRSGDLSVYWYQQSLDQGLQFLIQYYNGEERAKGNILERFSAQQFPDLHSELNLSSLELGDSALYFCASSVGPRTGVREQYFGPGTRLTVT.

The rearrangement links TRBV5-4 to TRBJ2-1, with a tentative D call TRBD2 (6 bases). Germline-derived CDR1 and CDR2 are SGHNT and YYREEE (reference sequence). Trimming cost V 0 bases and J 6 bases, with 10 bases left between them. This CDR3 region has 14 residues. CDR3 DNA sequence: TGTGCCAGCAGCTTGGAGCAGGGACTCAATGAGCAGTTCTTC. It codes for CASSLEQGLNEQFF.

The chain is built from TRBV11-2 and TRBJ1-3, with 7 bases aligning to TRBD1. The CDR3 contains 15 residues. With V trimmed by 3 bases and J by 2 bases, 4 bases remained unmatched. Germline V gene sequence: CDR1 SGHAT, CDR2 FQNNGV. In DNA form, the CDR3 reads TGTGCCAGCAGCTTCGGGACAGCAGCTGGAAACACCATATATTTT. Residues: CASSFGTAAGNTIYF.

CDR3 DNA sequence: TGTGCCAGCAGCGTAAGTCCCGAAGGGGGGGATCCCCCCTACACCTTC. It encodes CASSVSPEGGDPPYTF. The chain carries TRBV9 and TRBJ1-2; possible D gene TRBD1, 6 bases. There are 16 residues in the CDR3. V was cut by 1 base and J by 10 bases, with 23 bases left in between. Germline CDR1 reads SGDLS; CDR2 reads YYNGEE.

The V and J genes are TRBV10-2 and TRBJ2-1, with TRBD2 matching 11 bases. CDR1 WSHSY and CDR2 SAAADI come from the germline V gene. The CDR3 extends over 17 amino acids. J gave up 4 bases and V 3 bases, and 8 bases lay outside the gene matches. The CDR3 spells CASSESSGGARYNEQFF. The DNA of the CDR3 is TGCGCCAGCAGTGAAAGTAGCGGGGGGGCTAGGTACAATGAGCAGTTCTTC.

The V gene is TRBV28, the J gene TRBJ1-1; weak D call: TRBD1 (6 bases). This CDR3 region has 14 residues. Germline-derived CDR1 and CDR2 are MDHEN and SYDVKM. V gave up 7 bases and J gave up 0 bases, with 12 bases separating them. The CDR3 sequence is CASNQGSMNTEAFF. The DNA of the CDR3 is TGTGCCAGCAATCAGGGGTCTATGAACACTGAAGCTTTCTTT.

The chain carries TRBV18 and TRBJ1-3; TRBD1 matches 7 bases. V dropped 4 bases and J dropped 0; count of bases not matched to a gene: 6. Germline-derived CDR1 and CDR2 are KGHSH and LQKENI. There are 16 residues in the CDR3. CDR3 region: CASSLGQAYSGNTIYF. Written as DNA, the CDR3 is TGTGCCAGCTCACTCGGACAGGCCTACTCTGGAAACACCATATATTTT.

V usage is TRBV3-1 (or the pseudogene TRBV3-2) and J usage is TRBJ2-5; TRBD2 might be the D (5 bases). The V end lost 10 bases, the J end lost 8 bases, and 17 bases lay between the germline ends. Germline lookup yields CDR1 LGHDT and CDR2 YNNKEL (reference sequence). The CDR3 covers 12 residues. DNA for the CDR3: TGTGCCACCCGCTTTAGGACGGGAACCCAGTACTTC. Translating it yields CATRFRTGTQYF.

The genes are TRBV5-4 and TRBJ1-4; a possible D gene is TRBD1 (5 bases). Deletions cut 3 bases from V and 4 bases from J, with 19 bases between. The CDR3 is made up of 17 amino acids. CDR1 SGHNT and CDR2 YYREEE come from the germline V gene (reference sequence). CDR3 in DNA: TGTGCCAGCAGCTCGGGGGGGGGACCGACCTATAATGAAAAACTGTTTTTT. Protein product: CASSSGGGPTYNEKLFF.

Details on this clone: It is unclear where the CDR3 begins or ends on the DNA, so no DNA is shown, and the CDR3 is as TCRdb lists it. The chain carries TRBV29-1 and TRBJ2-1; the tabulated D call, TRBD1, remains unverified against the DNA. The CDR3 contains 15 residues when both ends are counted. Germline values: CDR1 SQVTM, CDR2 ANQGSEA. The chain's CDR3 is CSVEEVGTGTPNRFF.

The rearrangement links TRBV3-1 (or the pseudogene TRBV3-2) to TRBJ2-5; the match to TRBD1 covers 8 bases. V lost 3 bases, J lost 5 bases, and 14 bases stayed unmatched. CDR3 length: 17 residues. Germline CDR1 and CDR2: LGHDT and YNNKEL (reference sequence). CDR3 amino acids: CASSQSRGPRGEETQYF. Written as DNA, the CDR3 is TGTGCCAGCAGCCAGTCCAGGGGGCCTCGGGGCGAGGAGACCCAGTACTTC.

The genes are TRBV14 and TRBJ2-3; D might be TRBD2 (6 bases). Germline CDR1 SGHDN, CDR2 FVKESK. V was pared by 1 base and J by 9 bases, with 11 bases between. The CDR3 runs to 13 residues. The CDR3 reads CASSQVRGGTQYF. The DNA for the CDR3 is TGTGCCAGCAGCCAAGTCCGGGGAGGCACGCAGTATTTT.

This chain connects TRBV5-6 to TRBJ2-7; 7 bases are a match to TRBD1. V lost 6 bases, J lost 4 bases, and 10 bases stayed unmatched. The CDR3 runs 14 residues. Germline V CDR1 and CDR2: SGHDT, YYEEEE. CDR3 residues: CASTAGTATYEQYF. CDR3 DNA: TGTGCCAGCACCGCCGGGACAGCGACTTACGAGCAGTACTTC.

This chain uses TRBV18 with TRBJ2-1; 9 positions match TRBD1. J was trimmed by 6 bases and V by 3 bases; bases with no gene match: 6. Looked up from germline, CDR1 is KGHSH and CDR2 is LQKENI. The CDR3 spans 15 residues. DNA of the CDR3: TGTGCCAGCTCACCTTTCGGACAGGGGAGCAATGAGCAGTTCTTC. Translated: CASSPFGQGSNEQFF.

The chain links TRBV5-4 to TRBJ2-3; 10 bases align to TRBD2. Germline V gene data show CDR1 as SGHNT and CDR2 as YYREEE (reference sequence). After removal of 4 bases from V and 5 bases from J, the junction contained 7 bases not matched to a gene. The CDR3 sequence is 15 residues long. The CDR3 reads CASSPSGGVVDTQYF. In nucleotides, the CDR3 is TGTGCCAGCAGCCCAAGCGGGGGGGTTGTAGATACGCAGTATTTT.

The gene calls are TRBV20-1 and TRBJ2-3; tentative D call: TRBD2 (7 bases). Trimming removed 3 bases at V and 3 bases at J, with 10 bases between. Per germline, CDR1 DFQATT and CDR2 SNEGSKA (reference sequence). This CDR3 has 13 amino acids. CDR3 amino acids: CSASEGGTDTQYF. In nucleotides, the CDR3 is TGCAGTGCTAGTGAGGGGGGGACAGATACGCAGTATTTT.

This sequence joins TRBV5-6 and TRBJ1-2, with TRBD1 identical over 8 bases. CDR1 and CDR2 from the germline V gene are SGHDT and YYEEEE. V shed 4 bases, J shed 0 bases, and the junction held 5 bases outside the gene matches. This CDR3 region has 15 residues. The chain's CDR3 is CASSMPGQANYGYTF. CDR3 coding DNA: TGTGCCAGCAGCATGCCGGGACAGGCTAACTATGGCTACACCTTC.

The CDR3 bases are TGTGCCTGGAGTGCGGGGGCGGGGGTCGGCGAGACCCAGTACTTC. This sequence encodes CAWSAGAGVGETQYF. J is TRBJ2-5 and V is TRBV30, with D possibly TRBD2 on 7 matching bases. CDR3 size: 15 residues. Germline assignment: CDR1 GTSNPN and CDR2 SVGIG (reference sequence). V was cut by 1 base and J by 5 bases, with 17 bases left in between.

This CDR3 is CAWTEDRGRQYF. The CDR3 DNA follows: TGTGCCTGGACCGAGGACAGGGGCCGTCAGTACTTC. This sequence joins TRBV30 and TRBJ2-4; 9 bases map to TRBD1. The V and J ends lost 4 bases and 12 bases, in that order; junction bases with no gene match: 7. Germline CDR1 GTSNPN, CDR2 SVGIG (reference sequence). The CDR3 is made up of 12 amino acids.

The chain links TRBV2 to TRBJ2-3, with 10 nucleotides matching TRBD2. Unmatched junction bases numbered 3, after V lost 6 bases and J lost 3 bases. CDR3 length: 14 amino acids. The germline CDR1 and CDR2 sequences are SNHLY and FYNNEI. The CDR3 here is CASRSSGGTDTQYF. In DNA form, the CDR3 reads TGTGCCAGCAGGTCTAGCGGGGGAACAGATACGCAGTATTTT.

The chain uses TRBV5-4 and TRBJ1-2; 10 bases map to TRBD1. The CDR3 loop spans 15 amino acids. Germline V gives CDR1 SGHNT, CDR2 YYREEE (reference sequence). J was trimmed by 4 bases and V by 2 bases; bases with no gene match: 5. CDR3 residues: CASSFARDRGYGYTF. Written as DNA, the CDR3 is TGTGCCAGCAGCTTTGCCCGGGACAGGGGCTATGGCTACACCTTC.

The gene calls are TRBV29-1 and TRBJ2-3; weak D call: TRBD2 (6 bases). Germline CDR1 SQVTM, CDR2 ANQGSEA. V lost 1 base to trimming and J lost 0 bases, with 11 bases between them. The CDR3 consists of 15 residues. The chain's CDR3 is CSVEASGDSTDTQYF. CDR3 coding DNA: TGCAGCGTTGAAGCATCGGGAGATAGCACAGATACGCAGTATTTT.

J is TRBJ2-3 and V is TRBV28; 9 bases are shared with TRBD1. Per the germline V gene, CDR1 is MDHEN and CDR2 is SYDVKM. The junction had 7 bases not matched to a gene; V was cut back by 5 bases and J by 4 bases. This CDR3 contains 15 residues. The CDR3 spells CASSQTGGRADTQYF. The CDR3 bases are TGTGCCAGCAGTCAGACAGGGGGTAGGGCAGATACGCAGTATTTT.

The chain recombines TRBV5-1 with TRBJ2-1, with 11 nucleotides matching TRBD1. CDR1 and CDR2 (germline): SGHRS, YFSETQ. Germline trimming cut 4 bases from V and 4 bases from J; bases unmatched to any gene: 7. CDR3 size: 16 residues. CDR3 in amino acids: CASSPGGQGVYNEQFF. CDR3 DNA: TGCGCCAGCAGCCCGGGGGGACAGGGGGTTTACAATGAGCAGTTCTTC. The whole variable domain, filled in from reference TRBV5-1 and TRBJ2-1, reads KAGVTQTPRYLIKTRGQQVTLSCSPISGHRSVSWYQQTPGQGLQFLFEYFSETQRNKGNFPGRFSGRQFSNSRSEMNVSTLELGDSALYLCASSPGGQGVYNEQFFGPGTRLTVL.